The clone carrying this T cell receptor beta chain was observed at least ten times. Its specificity is not known. These data come from a study of Graves' ophthalmopathy and Graves' hyperthyroidism. The sequenced template was RNA, covering the TCR beta CDR3 region. HTBI primers primed a first-round RT-PCR, and a second-round multiplex PCR followed. TCRdb processed the multiplex PCR reads anew with MiXCR; each CDR3 protein has one entry. The table has just over 400,000 distinct CDR3 sequences, roughly 21% seen once; the top ten hold approximately 3%. Aged 18 to 65, hyperthyroidism patients had new diagnoses of under 2 months' duration. Study-wide points: The model predicted progression of ophthalmopathy with a sensitivity of 60% to 71%, and its specificity was about 72%.

Material: peripheral blood. This sequence originates from a woman aged 18-29 years with stable Graves' hyperthyroidism.

DNA for the CDR3: TGTGCCAGCAGTTTCGCCTTCGAGCAGTACTTC. Translated: CASSFAFEQYF. This sequence joins TRBV12-3 or TRBV12-4 and TRBJ2-7; D remains unclear. This CDR3 contains 11 residues. Deletions cut 3 bases from V and 6 bases from J, with 6 bases between.